Here is one T cell receptor beta chain with its context. The clone's antigen remains unknown. No base quality values were provided; no much bigger clone lies one nucleotide off. From the second PCR step on, the TCR alpha and beta chain libraries were amplified in separate reactions. CMV status of each donor was established by measuring IFNgamma production from CD4+ T cells after fresh PBMCs were stimulated overnight with CMV viral lysate. CD4 T cells were positively selected with Miltenyi beads, followed by positive selection of CD8 T cells from the CD4-negative fraction. After staining for CD3, CD4, CD8, CD45RA, CD27 and a live/dead dye, cells were sorted on a BD Aria II into four subsets based on CD45RA and CD27. Blood was obtained from a few healthy volunteers, and the blood from each volunteer was fractionated into CD4 and CD8 T cells and subsequently into four differentiation subsets. Around 110 ml of peripheral blood was taken from each donor, and PBMC were separated by density-gradient centrifugation on Ficoll-Paque PLUS. Sorted cells were lysed in RLT buffer, after which RNA was extracted using a Qiagen RNeasy kit and stored at -80 degrees C.

These data come from a study of naive and memory T cell subsets (TCRdb year 2017). About the study as a whole: Sorted naive and memory T cell subsets from peripheral blood were analyzed in the study using a UMI-based, open-source pipeline for TCR alpha and beta sequencing. The results of the functional CMV T cell responses matched the IgG serology results in every case. RNA was DNase-treated and reverse transcribed with TCR constant-region primers, mostly using SuperScript III. What the authors observed across the whole study: A few larger clonotypes were present in naive repertoires, especially CD8 naive repertoires, and these clonotypes were possibly memory cells re-expressing CD45RA. In both CD4 and CD8 cells, going from naive through CM, EM and EMRA, the Gini index went up while Shannon and inverse Simpson diversity went down. After error correction, only a single occurrence was seen for over 90% of naive TCR sequences, so much steeper abundance distributions were produced than in memory subsets. The repertoire findings for the naive and memory subsets could not be validated against a ground truth, as none was available. TCR abundance followed a power law whose exponent differed between naive and memory subsets but was consistent across the three individuals. Single alpha or beta chain sequences, rather than paired alpha/beta receptors, were used to define clonotypes. RNA-based TCR counts may be influenced by expression changes linked to T cell activation and differentiation.

The library came from UMI-ligation and nested PCR. To cover both TRBC1 and TRBC2, the beta constant-region primer consisted of an equimolar mix of two oligonucleotides. Four rounds of PCR, combining the SP2 primer with nested alpha and beta constant-region primers, were used to amplify the ligated cDNA. A single-stranded oligonucleotide bearing the SP2 primer plus a 12-nucleotide UMI was ligated onto the 3' end of the cDNA by T4 RNA ligase 1. Incubation of the ligation reaction lasted roughly 20-24 hours at 16 degrees C. PCR2 was usually performed as a SYBR Green qPCR and halted at a preset threshold so that over-amplification would not occur. Every purification after the first one was done using Agencourt AMPure XP magnetic beads. Library amounts were measured by Qubit and library quality was assessed on a TapeStation, where the main peak was expected at around 650 bp. Pooled libraries were sequenced on an Illumina MiSeq using v2 2x251 paired-end kits, and typically about 0.9-2.1 million reads were obtained per sample. Libraries were pooled at approximately 3.6 nM per sample, and 5-7% PhiX was added to improve cluster recognition. The paper's data handling went like this. Decombinator assigned V and J genes to Demultiplexor-processed FASTQ reads by tag matching, allowing a single base-pair mismatch. By using UMIs, Collapsinator corrected both sequencing errors and the frequency errors caused by PCR heterogeneity. CDR3Translator translated TCRs and extracted CDR3s from the conserved cysteine to the FGXG phenylalanine, flagging non-productive sequences. Repertoires were subsampled to equal numbers of UMI-defined TCRs before Gini, Shannon entropy and inverse Simpson indices were calculated. Within the linear range, a power law was fitted to clonotype abundance distributions using maximum likelihood. For one naive CD8 sample, the pipeline and MIGEC produced similar UMI counts, unique TCR numbers and clonal distributions. One analysis removed from the naive repertoire any naive TCRs that were also present in any memory subset from the same donor. A set of several thousand CMV-associated CDR3 sequences, compiled from VDJdb and a published dataset, was used to search the repertoires. TCRdb trimmed the raw reads at Q25, called clones with MiXCR and kept productive beta chains. Rows with one shared CDR3 protein collapse into an entry with the most common genes and DNA. These V and J calls originate from TCRdb's pipeline instead of the authors' own analysis. Within this sample are approximately 150,000 distinct CDR3 sequences, with under 25% of them counted one time only. The ten largest clones add up to about 0.57% of the sample.

The sequence derives from a human donor in good health. Sequencing was carried out using naive CD8+ T cells from blood. Taken with the paper, the label for cell subset or site translates to: naive T cells, CD45RA high CD27+.

The CDR3 sequence is CSVEGVVTGELFF. The nucleotide sequence reads TGCAGCGTTGAAGGCGTCGTCACCGGGGAGCTGTTTTTT. The sequence joins TRBV29-1 to TRBJ2-2; the D gene cannot be resolved reliably. From a lookup of the germline V gene, CDR1 and CDR2 are SQVTM and ANQGSEA. At the junction V is shortened by 1 base and J by 4 bases, with 7 bases in between. The CDR3 covers 13 residues, taking in both the cysteine and the phenylalanine. Of all the DNA, just the CDR3 is kept, 39 bases in frame from base 1.